The rows below give T cell receptor beta chains drawn from one sample of a study of T cell responses to AZD1222 COVID-19 vaccine. The method was immunoSEQ multiplex PCR; TCRdb's version includes in-frame clones alone and lacks a portion of them. Among about 64,000 clones listed, 75% to 95% were seen once. The starting material was peripheral blood, obtained 28 days after the second dose of the MenACWY control vaccine. All receptors derive from an adult who received the MenACWY meningococcal vaccine as a control. The CDR3 runs from the conserved cysteine through the conserved F or W. Each record gives: D gene, J gene, clone size, V gene, CDR3 protein, CDR3 DNA. D genes are given only for firm matches. The size field is filled for only some rows; it gives once, few, many or a size class.

TRBD1 | TRBJ2-1 | NA | TRBV7-8 | CASSLYRADRASFDEQFF | TGTGCCAGCAGCTTATATAGGGCGGACAGGGCGAGTTTTGATGAGCAGTTCTTC
NA | TRBJ2-7 | NA | TRBV3-1/TRBV3-2 | CASSQDINKQYF | TGTGCCAGCAGCCAGGATATTAACAAGCAGTACTTC
NA | TRBJ2-5 | NA | TRBV6-5 | CASTSPGEETQYF | TGTGCCAGCACCTCTCCGGGAGAGGAGACCCAGTACTTC
TRBD1 | TRBJ2-2 | NA | TRBV24-1 | CATSDSTGGAGTGELFF | TGTGCCACCAGTGACTCCACAGGGGGCGCGGGCACCGGGGAGCTGTTTTTT
NA | TRBJ1-3 | NA | TRBV30 | CAWSVAGSTGNTIYF | TGTGCCTGGAGTGTGGCGGGTAGCACTGGAAACACCATATATTTT
NA | TRBJ2-1 | NA | TRBV2 | CASKQGGPRDEQFF | TGTGCCAGCAAACAAGGAGGGCCCCGCGACGAGCAGTTCTTC
TRBD2 | TRBJ2-3 | NA | TRBV5-1 | CASSTGLAVTDTQYF | TGCGCCAGCAGCACCGGACTAGCGGTCACAGATACGCAGTATTTT
NA | TRBJ1-1 | few | TRBV6-5 | CASSLQPRVNTEAFF | TGTGCCAGCAGTTTACAACCTCGGGTGAACACTGAAGCTTTCTTT
NA | TRBJ2-1 | NA | TRBV4-1 | CASSQDRSLGSRGNEQFF | TGCGCCAGCAGCCAAGACCGGTCCCTTGGGTCCAGGGGAAATGAGCAGTTCTTC
NA | TRBJ2-2 | few | TRBV5-4 | CASSPGQVTGELFF | TGTGCCAGCAGCCCGGGGCAGGTCACCGGGGAGCTGTTTTTT
NA | TRBJ2-3 | NA | TRBV6-2/TRBV6-3 | CASSGAMRDTQYF | TGTGCCAGCAGCGGGGCGATGAGAGATACGCAGTATTTT
NA | TRBJ1-4 | NA | TRBV30 | CAWSVFRGREKLFF | TGTGCCTGGAGTGTGTTCAGGGGACGGGAAAAACTGTTTTTT
TRBD2 | TRBJ2-1 | NA | TRBV4-1 | CASSQDEGLAGDNEQFF | TGCGCCAGCAGCCAAGACGAGGGACTAGCGGGTGACAATGAGCAGTTCTTC
TRBD2 | TRBJ2-1 | NA | TRBV6-6 | CASAGGSRNEQFF | TGTGCCAGCGCGGGGGGGAGTCGCAATGAGCAGTTCTTC
TRBD2 | TRBJ2-3 | NA | TRBV7-3 | CASSSTSGSWDTQYF | TGTGCCAGCAGCTCAACTAGCGGGAGTTGGGATACGCAGTATTTT
TRBD2 | TRBJ2-7 | NA | TRBV7-9 | CASSTNTSPQPGTRLGEQYF | TGTGCCAGCAGCACCAACACAAGCCCACAGCCCGGGACTAGGCTCGGCGAGCAGTACTTC
TRBD1 | TRBJ2-7 | NA | TRBV24-1 | CATSVGTGATYEQYF | TGTGCCACCAGTGTGGGGACAGGGGCAACCTACGAGCAGTACTTC
NA | TRBJ1-1 | NA | TRBV7-9 | CASSSVTENTEAFF | TGTGCCAGCAGCTCCGTGACAGAGAACACTGAAGCTTTCTTT
NA | TRBJ1-5 | NA | TRBV4-2 | CASSPLAGGDRQPQHF | TGTGCCAGCAGCCCACTGGCGGGGGGGGATAGACAGCCCCAGCATTTT
NA | TRBJ2-1 | few | TRBV6-2/TRBV6-3 | CASSTDRYNEQFF | TGTGCCAGCAGTACAGATCGGTACAATGAGCAGTTCTTC
NA | TRBJ1-4 | NA | TRBV7-8 | CASSLARFQTNEKLFF | TGTGCCAGCAGCTTAGCGCGTTTTCAGACTAATGAAAAACTGTTTTTT
TRBD1 | TRBJ1-1 | NA | TRBV6-5 | CAGQGILNTEAFF | TGCGCTGGACAGGGGATTTTGAACACTGAAGCTTTCTTT
NA | TRBJ1-1 | NA | TRBV5-6 | CASSTRGWTEAFF | TGTGCCAGCAGCACCAGGGGTTGGACTGAAGCTTTCTTT
TRBD1 | TRBJ2-3 | NA | TRBV5-1 | CASSIAGTGIDTQYF | TGCGCCAGCAGCATCGCCGGGACAGGGATAGATACGCAGTATTTT
NA | TRBJ1-5 | NA | TRBV21-1 | CANEGTGDYSNQPQHF | TGTGCCAACGAAGGGACAGGGGACTATAGCAATCAGCCCCAGCATTTT
NA | TRBJ2-2 | NA | TRBV10-3 | CAISDRRGLGELFF | TGTGCCATCAGTGATAGGAGGGGGCTCGGGGAGCTGTTTTTT
NA | TRBJ2-1 | NA | TRBV6-2/TRBV6-3 | CASSLGRGFNEQFF | TGTGCCAGCAGCCTCGGCCGGGGCTTCAATGAGCAGTTCTTC
TRBD1 | TRBJ1-4 | NA | TRBV4-3 | CASSHRTGGSEKLFF | TGCGCCAGCAGCCATCGGACAGGGGGTAGTGAAAAACTGTTTTTT
TRBD2 | TRBJ2-1 | NA | TRBV3-1/TRBV3-2 | CASRAGTSVLQFF | TGTGCCAGCAGGGCCGGGACTAGCGTCCTGCAGTTCTTC
TRBD2 | TRBJ2-3 | NA | TRBV7-8 | CASSLATSGRADTQYF | TGTGCCAGCAGCTTAGCGACTAGCGGGAGAGCAGATACGCAGTATTTT
TRBD2 | TRBJ2-1 | NA | TRBV3-1/TRBV3-2 | CASRPGLAANEQFF | TGTGCCAGCAGACCCGGACTAGCGGCAAATGAGCAGTTCTTC
NA | TRBJ2-3 | NA | TRBV7-2 | CASSLALRLTDTQYF | TGTGCCAGCAGCTTAGCGCTGCGCCTCACAGATACGCAGTATTTT
TRBD2 | TRBJ2-3 | NA | TRBV27 | CASTSSGRWEDTQYF | TGTGCCAGCACCTCCAGCGGGAGATGGGAAGATACGCAGTATTTT
TRBD1 | TRBJ1-2 | NA | TRBV6-1 | CASSELDRAHGYTF | TGTGCCAGCAGTGAACTGGACAGGGCCCATGGCTACACCTTC
NA | TRBJ2-7 | few | TRBV3-1/TRBV3-2 | CASSQGEQNEQYF | TGTGCCAGCAGCCAGGGGGAACAGAACGAGCAGTACTTC